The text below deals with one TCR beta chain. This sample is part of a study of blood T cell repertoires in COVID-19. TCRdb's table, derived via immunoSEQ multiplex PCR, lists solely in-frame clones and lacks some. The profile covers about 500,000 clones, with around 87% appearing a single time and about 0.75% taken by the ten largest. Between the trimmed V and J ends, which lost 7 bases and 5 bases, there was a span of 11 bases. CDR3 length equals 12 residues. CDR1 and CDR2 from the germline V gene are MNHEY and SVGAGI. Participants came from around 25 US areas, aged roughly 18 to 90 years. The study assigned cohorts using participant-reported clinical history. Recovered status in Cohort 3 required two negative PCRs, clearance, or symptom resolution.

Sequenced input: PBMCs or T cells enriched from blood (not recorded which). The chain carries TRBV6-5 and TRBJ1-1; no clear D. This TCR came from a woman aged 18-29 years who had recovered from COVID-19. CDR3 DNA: TGTGCCAGCACGCGGGATGGGACTGAAGCTTTCTTT. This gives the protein CASTRDGTEAFF.